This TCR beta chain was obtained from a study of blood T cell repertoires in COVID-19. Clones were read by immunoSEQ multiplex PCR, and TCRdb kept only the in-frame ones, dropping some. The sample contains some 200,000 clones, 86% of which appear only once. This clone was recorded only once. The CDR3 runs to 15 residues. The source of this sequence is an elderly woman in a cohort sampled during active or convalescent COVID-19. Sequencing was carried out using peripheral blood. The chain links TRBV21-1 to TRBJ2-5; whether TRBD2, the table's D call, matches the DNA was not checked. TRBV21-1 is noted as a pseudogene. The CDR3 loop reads CASSRRSLYQETQYF. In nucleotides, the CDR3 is TGTGCCAGCAGTCGGCGGTCCTTGTACCAAGAGACCCAGTACTTC.